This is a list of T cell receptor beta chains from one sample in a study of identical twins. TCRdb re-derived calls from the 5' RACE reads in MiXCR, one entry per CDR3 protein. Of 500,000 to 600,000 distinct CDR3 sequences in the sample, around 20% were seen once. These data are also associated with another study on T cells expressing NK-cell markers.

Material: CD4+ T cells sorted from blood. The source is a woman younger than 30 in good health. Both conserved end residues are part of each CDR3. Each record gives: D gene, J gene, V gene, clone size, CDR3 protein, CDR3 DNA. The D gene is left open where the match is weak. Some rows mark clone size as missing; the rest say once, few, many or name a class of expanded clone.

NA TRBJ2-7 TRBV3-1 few CASSQATTPKREQYF TGTGCCAGCAGCCAAGCGACCACACCCAAGCGCGAGCAGTACTTC
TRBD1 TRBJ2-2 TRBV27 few CASSLVWGQGATNTGELFF TGTGCCAGCAGCCTCGTCTGGGGACAGGGGGCCACGAACACCGGGGAGCTGTTTTTT
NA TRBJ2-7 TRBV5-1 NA CASSLAGTLVHEQYF TGCGCCAGCAGCTTGGCCGGGACGCTGGTACACGAGCAGTACTTC
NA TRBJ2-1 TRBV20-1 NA CSFLPAGGGNAQFF TGCAGTTTTTTGCCAGCCGGGGGCGGCAACGCGCAGTTCTTC
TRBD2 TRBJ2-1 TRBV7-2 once CASCLASGRATEQFF TGTGCCAGCTGCTTAGCGAGCGGGAGGGCCACTGAGCAGTTCTTC
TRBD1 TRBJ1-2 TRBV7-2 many CASSLSPDRVIYGYTF TGTGCCAGCAGCTTATCCCCCGACAGGGTGATCTACGGCTACACCTTC
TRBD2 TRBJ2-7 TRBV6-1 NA CASKEREGWDEQYF TGTGCCAGCAAGGAGCGGGAGGGATGGGACGAGCAGTACTTC
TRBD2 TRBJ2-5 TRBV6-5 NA CASSYGPGGGQETQYF TGTGCCAGCAGTTACGGCCCGGGAGGGGGCCAAGAGACCCAGTACTTC
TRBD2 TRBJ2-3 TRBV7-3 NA CASSLSRTSGAFTDTQYF TGTGCCAGCAGCTTATCCCGGACTAGCGGGGCCTTCACAGATACGCAGTATTTT
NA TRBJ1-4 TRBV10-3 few CAISYGDEKLFF TGTGCCATCAGTTACGGGGATGAAAAACTGTTTTTT
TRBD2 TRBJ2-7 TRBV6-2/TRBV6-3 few CAIGKRGLYEQYF TGTGCCATTGGGAAGCGGGGACTCTACGAGCAGTACTTC
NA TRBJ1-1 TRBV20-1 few CSAMAIRVQGLGEAFF TGCAGTGCTATGGCGATACGCGTACAGGGTCTCGGTGAAGCTTTCTTT
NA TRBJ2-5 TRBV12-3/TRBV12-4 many CASSLQTVQETQYF TGTGCCAGCAGTCTCCAGACAGTACAAGAGACCCAGTACTTC
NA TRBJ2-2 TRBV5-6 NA CASSLGGVTGELFF TGTGCCAGCAGCCTGGGCGGCGTTACCGGGGAGCTGTTTTTT
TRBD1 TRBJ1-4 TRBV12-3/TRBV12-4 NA CASGRQGGDEKLFF TGTGCCAGTGGGCGACAGGGTGGTGATGAAAAACTGTTTTTT
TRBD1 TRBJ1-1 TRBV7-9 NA CASSPGQLTEAFF TGTGCCAGCAGCCCGGGACAGCTCACTGAAGCTTTCTTT
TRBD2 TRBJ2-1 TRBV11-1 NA CASSLFSGRSRFSSYNEQFF TGTGCCAGCAGCTTATTTAGCGGGCGGTCCCGATTCAGCTCCTACAATGAGCAGTTCTTC
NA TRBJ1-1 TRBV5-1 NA CASSLHTDTEAFF TGCGCCAGCAGCTTGCACACGGACACTGAAGCTTTCTTT
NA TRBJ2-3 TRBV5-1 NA CASSLEGVPTDTQYF TGCGCCAGCAGCTTGGAGGGAGTTCCCACAGATACGCAGTATTTT
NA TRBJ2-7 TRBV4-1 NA CASSQALDFGFTQQYF TGCGCCAGCAGCCAAGCCCTGGACTTTGGTTTTACGCAGCAGTACTTC
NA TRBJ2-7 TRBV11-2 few CASSLIPADSYEQYF TGTGCCAGCAGCTTAATTCCAGCGGACTCCTACGAGCAGTACTTC
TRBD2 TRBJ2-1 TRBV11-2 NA CASTPTSGGPSLF TGTGCCAGCACCCCGACTAGCGGGGGGCCTAGCCTCTTC
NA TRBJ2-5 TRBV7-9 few CASSFGAQSGTQYF TGTGCCAGCAGCTTTGGTGCACAGTCCGGGACCCAGTACTTC
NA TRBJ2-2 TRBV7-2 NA CASTPKGSVHSGELFF TGTGCCAGCACTCCTAAGGGTAGCGTTCATTCCGGGGAGCTGTTTTTT
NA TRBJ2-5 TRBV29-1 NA CSAQGGEETQYF TGCAGCGCCCAGGGGGGGGAAGAGACCCAGTACTTC
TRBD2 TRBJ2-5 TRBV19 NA CASSMVGLASQETQYF TGTGCCAGTAGTATGGTCGGACTAGCGAGCCAAGAGACCCAGTACTTC
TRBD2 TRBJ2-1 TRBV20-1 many CSATLLAAQFF TGCAGTGCTACCCTCCTAGCGGCGCAGTTCTTC
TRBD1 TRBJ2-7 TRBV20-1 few CSAEEQGQGGYEQYF TGCAGTGCTGAGGAGCAAGGACAGGGGGGATACGAGCAGTACTTC
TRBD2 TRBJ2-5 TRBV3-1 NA CASRYSGSRETQYF TGTGCCAGCAGATACAGCGGGAGTAGGGAGACCCAGTACTTC
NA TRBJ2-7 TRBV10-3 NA CAISEYRDSYEQYF TGTGCCATCAGTGAGTACCGGGACTCCTACGAGCAGTACTTC
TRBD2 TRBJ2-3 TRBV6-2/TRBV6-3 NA CASSYSQLAGKVWSTDTQYF TGTGCCAGCAGTTACTCCCAACTAGCGGGAAAGGTATGGAGCACAGATACGCAGTATTTT
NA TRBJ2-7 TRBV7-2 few CASSPQGGPVYEQYF TGTGCCAGCAGTCCTCAGGGGGGGCCCGTATACGAGCAGTACTTC